The clone carrying this TCR beta chain has a handful of counts. Its antigen remains unknown. The junction differs from germline at one of its ends, possibly a read error. This sample is part of a study of response to subunit inactivated influenza vaccine. Germline CDR1 and CDR2: SGHTA and FQGNSA. The CDR3 runs to 11 residues. TCRdb called the RT-PCR reads again in MiXCR, with one record for every CDR3 protein. The sample yields around 530,000 distinct CDR3 sequences, about 15% seen once. The study's findings and limits: Authors suggested that a seasonal influenza vaccination recruits few new T cells each time.

The genes are TRBV7-2 and TRBJ2-7; D is ambiguous. The sequenced sample was CD4+ T cells sorted from PBMCs, obtained less than 25 months after vaccination. The receptor was derived from a man in his fifties or sixties who received an inactivated influenza vaccine. This CDR3 reads CANSRGAEQYF. CDR3 nucleotides: TGTGCCAACAGCCGTGGAGCCGAGCAGTACTTC.